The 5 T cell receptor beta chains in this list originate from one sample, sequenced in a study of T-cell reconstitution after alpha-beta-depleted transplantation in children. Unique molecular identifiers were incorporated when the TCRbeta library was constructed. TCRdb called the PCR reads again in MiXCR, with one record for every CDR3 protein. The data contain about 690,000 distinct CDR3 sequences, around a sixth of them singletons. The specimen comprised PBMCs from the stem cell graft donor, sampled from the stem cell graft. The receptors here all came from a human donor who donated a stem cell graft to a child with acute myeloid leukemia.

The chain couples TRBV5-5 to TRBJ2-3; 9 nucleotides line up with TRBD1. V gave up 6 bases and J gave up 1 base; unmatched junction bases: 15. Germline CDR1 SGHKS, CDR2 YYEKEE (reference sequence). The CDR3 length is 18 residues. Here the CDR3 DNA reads TGTGCCAGCACTCCGGGACAGGGAATGGGTTTACGCACAGATACGCAGTATTTT. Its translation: CASTPGQGMGLRTDTQYF. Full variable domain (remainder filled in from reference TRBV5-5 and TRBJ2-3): DAGVTQSPTHLIKTRGQQVTLRCSPISGHKSVSWYQQVLGQGPQFIFQYYEKEERGRGNFPDRFSARQFPNYSSELNVNALLLGDSALYLCASTPGQGMGLRTDTQYFGPGTRLTVL.

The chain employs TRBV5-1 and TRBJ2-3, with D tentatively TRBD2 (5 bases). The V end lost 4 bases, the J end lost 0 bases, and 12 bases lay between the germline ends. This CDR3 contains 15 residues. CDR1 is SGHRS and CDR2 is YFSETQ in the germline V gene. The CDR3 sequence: CASSARTSSTDTQYF. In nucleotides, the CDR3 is TGCGCCAGCAGCGCCCGGACTTCTAGCACAGATACGCAGTATTTT.

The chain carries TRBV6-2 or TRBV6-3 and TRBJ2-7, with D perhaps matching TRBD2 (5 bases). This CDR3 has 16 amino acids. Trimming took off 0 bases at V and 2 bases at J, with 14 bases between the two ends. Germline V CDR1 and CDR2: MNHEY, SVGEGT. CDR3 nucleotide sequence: TGTGCCAGCAGTTACTCGAGACTATTTGTCACCTACGAGCAGTACTTC. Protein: CASSYSRLFVTYEQYF.

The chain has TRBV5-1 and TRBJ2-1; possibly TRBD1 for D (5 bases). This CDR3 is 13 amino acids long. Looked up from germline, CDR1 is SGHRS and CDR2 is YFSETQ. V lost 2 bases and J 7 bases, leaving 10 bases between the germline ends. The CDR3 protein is CASSFQGMNEQFF. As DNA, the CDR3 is TGCGCCAGCAGCTTTCAGGGAATGAATGAGCAGTTCTTC.

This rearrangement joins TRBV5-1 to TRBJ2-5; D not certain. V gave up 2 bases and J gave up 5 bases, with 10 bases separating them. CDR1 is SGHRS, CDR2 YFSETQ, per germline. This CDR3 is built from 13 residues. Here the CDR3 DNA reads TGCGCCAGCAGCTTCGGATCTGGGGAGACCCAGTACTTC. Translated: CASSFGSGETQYF.